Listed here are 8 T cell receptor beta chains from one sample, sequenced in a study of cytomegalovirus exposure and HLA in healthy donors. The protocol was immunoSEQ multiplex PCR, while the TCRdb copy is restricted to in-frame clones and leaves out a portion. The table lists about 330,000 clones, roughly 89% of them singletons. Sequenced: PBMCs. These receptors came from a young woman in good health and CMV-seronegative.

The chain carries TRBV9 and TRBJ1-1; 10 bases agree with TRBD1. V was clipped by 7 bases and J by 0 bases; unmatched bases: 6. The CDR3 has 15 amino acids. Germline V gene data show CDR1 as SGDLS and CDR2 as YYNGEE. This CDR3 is CASHSGQGMNTEAFF. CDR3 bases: TGTGCCAGCCATTCGGGACAGGGGATGAACACTGAAGCTTTCTTT. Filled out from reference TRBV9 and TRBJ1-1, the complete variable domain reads DSGVTQTPKHLITATGQRVTLRCSPRSGDLSVYWYQQSLDQGLQFLIQYYNGEERAKGNILERFSAQQFPDLHSELNLSSLELGDSALYFCASHSGQGMNTEAFFGQGTRLTVV.

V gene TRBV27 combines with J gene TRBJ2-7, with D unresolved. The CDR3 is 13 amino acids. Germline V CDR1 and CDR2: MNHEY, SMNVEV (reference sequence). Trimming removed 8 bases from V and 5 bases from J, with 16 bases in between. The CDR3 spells CASQVSLWDEQYF. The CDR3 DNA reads TGTGCCAGCCAGGTGTCTCTCTGGGACGAGCAGTACTTC.

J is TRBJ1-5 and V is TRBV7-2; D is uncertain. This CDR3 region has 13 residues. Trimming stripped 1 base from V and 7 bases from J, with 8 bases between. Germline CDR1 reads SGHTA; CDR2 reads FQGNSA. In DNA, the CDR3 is TGTGCCAGCAGCTTAGATATGGGCCAGCCCCAGCATTTT. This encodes CASSLDMGQPQHF.

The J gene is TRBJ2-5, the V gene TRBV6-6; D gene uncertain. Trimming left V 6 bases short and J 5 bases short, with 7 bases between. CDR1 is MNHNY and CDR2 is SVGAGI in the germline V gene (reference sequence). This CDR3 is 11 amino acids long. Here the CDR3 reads CASRFRETQYF. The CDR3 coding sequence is TGTGCCAGCAGATTTCGGGAGACCCAGTACTTC.

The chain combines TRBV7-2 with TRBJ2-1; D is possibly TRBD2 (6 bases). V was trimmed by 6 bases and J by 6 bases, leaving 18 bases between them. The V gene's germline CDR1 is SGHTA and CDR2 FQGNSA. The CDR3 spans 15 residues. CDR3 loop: CASSLGTSSRNEQFF. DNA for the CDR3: TGTGCCAGCAGTCTGGGAACTAGCAGTCGCAATGAGCAGTTCTTC.

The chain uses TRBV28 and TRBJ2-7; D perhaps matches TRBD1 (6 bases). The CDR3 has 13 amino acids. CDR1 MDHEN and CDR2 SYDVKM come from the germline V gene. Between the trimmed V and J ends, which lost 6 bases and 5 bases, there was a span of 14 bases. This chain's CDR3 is CASSTGFPHEQYF. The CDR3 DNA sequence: TGTGCCAGCAGCACAGGGTTTCCCCACGAGCAGTACTTC.

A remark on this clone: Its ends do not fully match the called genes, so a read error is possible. Here the CDR3 reads CASSIGREGGYTF. Here the CDR3 DNA reads TGTGCCAGCAGCATAGGGAGAGAGGGTGGCTACACCTTC. The chain is built from TRBV13 and TRBJ1-2; D remains unclear. CDR3 size: 13 residues. Germline CDR1 PRHDT, CDR2 FYEKMQ (reference sequence). Full variable domain (rest looked up from reference TRBV13 and TRBJ1-2): AAGVIQSPRHLIKEKRETATLKCYPIPRHDTVYWYQQGPGQDPQFLISFYEKMQSDKGSIPDRFSAQQFSDYHSELNMSSLELGDSALYFCASSIGREGGYTFGSGTRLTVV.

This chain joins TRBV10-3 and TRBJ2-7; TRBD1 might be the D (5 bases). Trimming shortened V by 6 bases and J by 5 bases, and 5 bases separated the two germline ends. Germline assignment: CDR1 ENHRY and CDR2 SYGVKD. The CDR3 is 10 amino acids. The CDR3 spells CAISRDEQYF. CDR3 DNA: TGTGCCATCAGCAGGGACGAGCAGTACTTC.